This T cell receptor beta chain was sequenced for a study of a mutant IDH1 vaccine in newly diagnosed glioma. The overall study: Visit V12 was scheduled at week 35 and visit V13 at week 47. General study findings and limits: A vaccine-induced immune response developed in roughly 93% of the patients.

TCRdb's table, derived via immunoSEQ multiplex PCR, lists solely in-frame clones and lacks some. Among 50,000 to 70,000 clones listed, 74% were seen once. This clone showed up just a few times. The antigen remains undetermined. This CDR3 region has 13 residues. V was pared by 3 bases and J by 9 bases, with 12 bases between. Germline CDR1 and CDR2: SGHDN and FVKESK. Time point: week 35, safety follow-up. Each dose of the vaccine consisted of 300 ug of mutant IDH1 20-mer peptide, with topical imiquimod. Eight vaccine injections were given to patients in weeks 1, 3, 5, 7, 11, 15, 19 and 23. This TCR was sampled from a man aged 50 or older with glioma. The chain joins TRBV14 to TRBJ1-5; D may be TRBD1 (6 bases). This specimen consisted of PBMCs, obtained from a glioma patient whose treatment included an IDH1 peptide vaccine. In nucleotides, the CDR3 is TGTGCCAGCAGCCAGTATGGGGGGGCGCCCCAGCATTTT. Residues: CASSQYGGAPQHF.